This entry lists 30 T cell receptor beta chains sequenced from one sample in a study of cytomegalovirus exposure and HLA in healthy donors. PCR amplification relied on 60 Vbeta primers (plus 13 Jbeta primers). Profiled with immunoSEQ multiplex PCR; TCRdb holds only in-frame clones, not every one. Here the sample spans 150,000 or so clones, roughly four fifths being singletons. The sequencing sample was made of PBMCs. The receptors originated from a male donor in good health and CMV-seronegative.

This rearrangement joins TRBV28 to TRBJ2-7; TRBD1 is a possible D gene (6 bases). This CDR3 contains 13 residues. Germline CDR1 MDHEN, CDR2 SYDVKM. V dropped 5 bases and J dropped 3 bases, with 11 bases sitting between them. The CDR3 reads CASSKQQGYEQYF. The CDR3 DNA follows: TGTGCCAGCAGTAAACAACAGGGCTACGAGCAGTACTTC.

Remarks on this clone: Sequence at one end of the junction differs from germline and may be a read error. The chain recombines TRBV7-7 with TRBJ2-2; 7 nucleotides align to TRBD2. Germline V gene lookup returns CDR1 SSHAT and CDR2 FNYEAQ (reference sequence). This CDR3 region has 14 residues. CDR3 sequence (DNA): TGTGCTAGCAGCCAAGCGGGGACCCCCGGGGAGCTGTTTTTT. Protein product: CASSQAGTPGELFF.

The rearrangement joins TRBV6-1 to TRBJ1-4; 10 bases fit TRBD1. Trimming removed 5 bases from V and 7 bases from J; junction bases left unmatched: 4. Germline V gene data show CDR1 as MNHNS and CDR2 as SASEGT. CDR3 length: 14 residues. In DNA form, the CDR3 reads TGTGCCAGCAGTAGACAGGGGGCCGGTGAAAAACTGTTTTTT. Protein: CASSRQGAGEKLFF.

The chain joins TRBV7-3 to TRBJ2-5, with D maybe TRBD2 (6 bases). The CDR3 has 18 amino acids. Trimming cost V 5 bases and J 5 bases, with 27 bases left between them. Germline V gives CDR1 SGHTA, CDR2 FQGTGA. Written as DNA, the CDR3 is TGTGCCAGCAGCCTACCTCCCCGGGACTTAATTCATTATGAGACCCAGTACTTC. Amino acid sequence: CASSLPPRDLIHYETQYF.

The rearrangement joins TRBV5-6 to TRBJ1-5; a possible D gene is TRBD1 (5 bases). The CDR3 covers 17 residues. Germline CDR1 SGHDT, CDR2 YYEEEE. Deletions cut 1 base from V and 4 bases from J, with 18 bases between. CDR3 protein: CASSLTYGQGGNQPQHF. The CDR3 DNA reads TGTGCCAGCAGCTTGACATATGGGCAGGGAGGAAATCAGCCCCAGCATTTT.

The CDR3 DNA follows: TGTGCCAGCAGCCGACCGGGACTGGGTGCGAATGAGCAGTTCTTC. Residues: CASSRPGLGANEQFF. The chain links TRBV7-2 to TRBJ2-1, with TRBD2 as a possible D gene (6 bases). The V end was cut by 5 bases, the J end by 7 bases, with 18 bases between. From germline, CDR1 is SGHTA and CDR2 FQGNSA. The CDR3 extends over 15 amino acids.

The chain carries TRBV5-1 and TRBJ2-1; 8 bases fit TRBD1. Germline assignment: CDR1 SGHRS and CDR2 YFSETQ. The CDR3 is 15 residues long. Unmatched junction bases numbered 6, after V lost 0 bases and J lost 7 bases. The CDR3 DNA sequence: TGCGCCAGCAGCTTGGAACAGGGGGTGGAAAATGAGCAGTTCTTC. It translates to CASSLEQGVENEQFF.

This chain connects TRBV2 to TRBJ2-5; 9 bases line up with TRBD2. CDR3 length: 15 amino acids. J gave up 5 bases and V 9 bases, and 13 bases lay outside the gene matches. The germline gives CDR1 SNHLY, CDR2 FYNNEI. The CDR3 is CASSRTSAKGETQYF. The CDR3 bases are TGTGCCAGTTCCAGGACTAGCGCGAAGGGGGAGACCCAGTACTTC.

In this sample, this clone turned up once. In DNA form, the CDR3 reads TGTGCCAGTAACCCCGGAGGGCGAACCACAGATACGCAGTATTTT. It encodes CASNPGGRTTDTQYF. The V and J genes are TRBV19 and TRBJ2-3, with D possibly being TRBD2 (6 bases). The CDR3 is made up of 15 amino acids. Germline-derived CDR1 and CDR2 are LNHDA and SQIVND (reference sequence). V shed 7 bases and J shed 2 bases, with 16 bases lying between them.

The V call is TRBV4-2, the J call TRBJ2-7; 8 nucleotides match TRBD2. J lost 0 bases, V lost 0 bases, and 4 bases had no gene match. The CDR3 totals 16 residues. Germline V gives CDR1 LGHNA, CDR2 YNFKEQ. The CDR3 nucleotides are TGTGCCAGCAGCCAAGATACGGGAGGGGCCTCCTACGAGCAGTACTTC. Protein sequence: CASSQDTGGASYEQYF.

This clone appeared a single time. The chain uses TRBV6-1 and TRBJ2-2; 7 positions agree with TRBD1. The CDR3 contains 14 residues. J was trimmed by 4 bases and V by 2 bases; bases with no gene match: 1. Germline V lookup: CDR1 MNHNS, CDR2 SASEGT. The CDR3 loop is CASSEQGVTGELFF. CDR3 coding DNA: TGTGCCAGCAGTGAACAGGGGGTCACCGGGGAGCTGTTTTTT.

V gene TRBV7-2 combines with J gene TRBJ2-7; D perhaps matches TRBD1 (6 bases). Trimming took off 2 bases at V and 3 bases at J, with 8 bases between the two ends. The CDR3 totals 13 residues. Germline CDR1 reads SGHTA; CDR2 reads FQGNSA. This chain's CDR3 is CASSLSQGYEQYF. The CDR3 DNA reads TGTGCCAGCAGCTTATCACAGGGCTACGAGCAGTACTTC.

This clone was picked up a small number of times. V is TRBV5-4 and J is TRBJ2-7, with 9 bases lining up with TRBD2. The CDR3 runs 18 residues. Germline V gene lookup returns CDR1 SGHNT and CDR2 YYREEE (reference sequence). Trimming at V came to 0 bases and at J to 1 base, leaving 11 bases not matched to a gene. CDR3 in DNA: TGTGCCAGCAGCTTGGGGGGTAGCGGGGGCGCCGTGTCCTACGAGCAGTACTTC. Residues: CASSLGGSGGAVSYEQYF.

This chain's CDR3 is CASSLPSGSTDTQYF. In DNA, the CDR3 is TGTGCCAGCAGCTTACCGTCAGGAAGCACAGATACGCAGTATTTT. The gene calls are TRBV5-6 and TRBJ2-3, with D uncertain. Trimming pared 2 bases from V and 0 bases from J, leaving 10 bases between. Germline loops: CDR1 SGHDT, CDR2 YYEEEE. CDR3 length equals 15 residues.

CDR3 region: CASSPQGRGTEAFF. DNA of the CDR3: TGCGCCAGCAGCCCCCAAGGGAGGGGCACTGAAGCTTTCTTT. The V call is TRBV4-3, the J call TRBJ1-1, with D possibly TRBD1 on 5 matching bases. The CDR3 loop spans 14 amino acids. CDR1 is LGHNA and CDR2 is YSLEER in the germline V gene. Trimming shortened V by 4 bases and J by 4 bases, and 13 bases separated the two germline ends.

This chain joins TRBV18 and TRBJ2-7; TRBD1 agrees at 7 bases. The germline gives CDR1 KGHSH, CDR2 LQKENI. The length of the CDR3 is 14 residues. Trimming at V came to 4 bases and at J to 2 bases, leaving 5 bases not matched to a gene. This CDR3 reads CASSLTGTAYEQYF. DNA for the CDR3: TGTGCCAGCTCACTCACCGGGACAGCCTACGAGCAGTACTTC.

This clone appeared a single time. The chain links TRBV19 to TRBJ1-2; D is ambiguous. Germline loops: CDR1 LNHDA, CDR2 SQIVND (reference sequence). Between the trimmed V and J ends, which lost 7 bases and 2 bases, there was a span of 11 bases. The CDR3 totals 13 residues. CDR3 sequence reads: CASTSAGNYGYTF. The CDR3 nucleotides are TGTGCCAGTACCTCGGCCGGGAACTATGGCTACACCTTC. The full variable domain, in which reference TRBV19 and TRBJ1-2 provide the parts outside the CDR3, is DGGITQSPKYLFRKEGQNVTLSCEQNLNHDAMYWYRQDPGQGLRLIYYSQIVNDFQKGDIAEGYSVSREKKESFPLTVTSAQKNPTAFYLCASTSAGNYGYTFGSGTRLTVV.

This clone has just a few counts. CDR3 amino acids: CASSLGGLFAYEQYF. Written as DNA, the CDR3 is TGTGCCAGCAGCTTGGGCGGACTCTTTGCCTACGAGCAGTACTTC. The chain uses TRBV5-8 and TRBJ2-7; maybe TRBD2 (5 bases). The CDR3 is 15 residues long. CDR1 SGHTS and CDR2 YDEGEE come from the germline V gene. V was shortened by 0 bases and J by 2 bases, with 12 bases between the two germline ends.

This clone was picked up one time. The chain uses TRBV18 and TRBJ1-5, with D unclear. CDR3 length: 15 amino acids. Per the germline V gene, CDR1 is KGHSH and CDR2 is LQKENI. Deletions cut 5 bases from V and 5 bases from J, with 16 bases between. The DNA of the CDR3 is TGTGCCAGCTCAACGGAAGGCAGCGGACATCAGCCCCAGCATTTT. As protein: CASSTEGSGHQPQHF.

DNA of the CDR3: TGTGCCAGCAGCCCCATTCACCCGGGACACAAGAACTATGGCTACACCTTC. Encoded protein: CASSPIHPGHKNYGYTF. This chain joins TRBV27 and TRBJ1-2, with D perhaps matching TRBD1 (6 bases). Trimming took off 6 bases at V and 2 bases at J, with 22 bases between the two ends. This CDR3 region has 17 residues. CDR1 MNHEY and CDR2 SMNVEV come from the germline V gene (reference sequence).

The chain has TRBV19 and TRBJ2-1, with TRBD2 matching 7 bases. Germline V CDR1 and CDR2: LNHDA, SQIVND (reference sequence). With V trimmed by 6 bases and J by 0 bases, 11 bases remained unmatched. This CDR3 comprises 17 residues. CDR3 loop: CASSRFQRGSSYNEQFF. CDR3 nucleotides: TGTGCCAGTAGCAGATTCCAGCGGGGAAGCTCCTACAATGAGCAGTTCTTC.

V is TRBV18 and J is TRBJ2-5; no clear D gene. The J call may not be correct, given that the DNA end is closer to TRBJ2-7. The V gene's germline CDR1 is KGHSH and CDR2 LQKENI. The CDR3 has 12 amino acids. The CDR3 coding sequence is TGTGCCAGCTCACCACGCGTCTACGAGCAGTACTTC. Amino acid sequence: CASSPRVYEQYF.

The chain couples TRBV11-2 to TRBJ2-5, with D tentatively TRBD2 (5 bases). The CDR3 sequence is 11 residues long. The V end was cut by 1 base, the J end by 11 bases, with 8 bases between. CDR1 SGHAT and CDR2 FQNNGV come from the germline V gene. As DNA, the CDR3 is TGTGCCAGCAGCTTAGGACGCGGGCAGTACTTC. As protein: CASSLGRGQYF.

The chain combines TRBV15 with TRBJ2-7; D possibly corresponds to TRBD2 (7 bases). CDR1 and CDR2 (germline): LNHNV, YYDKDF (reference sequence). Trimming removed 1 base at V and 7 bases at J, with 23 bases between. CDR3 length: 17 residues. CDR3 region: CATSRGGWGGPLVEQYF. The CDR3 bases are TGTGCCACCAGCAGAGGAGGGTGGGGGGGGCCGCTTGTGGAGCAGTACTTC.

This clone was observed a handful of times. The genes are TRBV28 and TRBJ1-2; TRBD1 aligns across 7 bases. Germline V gene data show CDR1 as MDHEN and CDR2 as SYDVKM. The CDR3 spans 15 residues. J gave up 3 bases and V 6 bases, and 10 bases lay outside the gene matches. DNA for the CDR3: TGTGCCAGCAGCCCGATCGACAGGGAGGACTATGGCTACACCTTC. Translating it yields CASSPIDREDYGYTF.

Here the CDR3 reads CASSLGGAEEAFF. The CDR3 region has the DNA TGTGCCAGCAGCCTGGGTGGGGCGGAAGAAGCTTTCTTT. The gene calls are TRBV4-2 and TRBJ1-1; D is perhaps TRBD1 (5 bases). The ends were cut back, 4 bases at V and 8 bases at J, with 14 bases in the middle. CDR1 is LGHNA, CDR2 YNFKEQ, per germline. The CDR3 length is 13 residues.

The rearrangement links TRBV27 to TRBJ2-7, with a possible D match to TRBD1 (5 bases). The length of the CDR3 is 14 residues. The germline V gene encodes CDR1 MNHEY and CDR2 SMNVEV (reference sequence). The V end was cut by 2 bases, the J end by 0 bases, with 8 bases between. The CDR3: CASSLGDSSYEQYF. The CDR3 nucleotides read TGTGCCAGCAGTTTAGGAGACAGCTCCTACGAGCAGTACTTC.

J is TRBJ1-2 and V is TRBV19, with D tentatively TRBD1 (6 bases). V shed 6 bases and J shed 5 bases, with 25 bases lying between them. Germline CDR1 and CDR2: LNHDA and SQIVND (reference sequence). There are 17 residues in the CDR3. In nucleotides, the CDR3 is TGTGCCAGTAGCGGTTACGGGCAGGGGCACCAATGGTATGGCTACACCTTC. Residues: CASSGYGQGHQWYGYTF.

This clone was seen only a few times. The chain combines TRBV7-9 with TRBJ2-3; maybe TRBD2 (5 bases). V was trimmed by 1 base and J by 3 bases, leaving 14 bases between them. This CDR3 has 16 residues. Germline V CDR1 and CDR2: SEHNR, FQNEAQ (reference sequence). The CDR3 DNA reads TGTGCCAGCAGCTTAGTCGGAGGCGGATCGACAGATACGCAGTATTTT. Its protein product is CASSLVGGGSTDTQYF.

This clone was seen a single time. V usage is TRBV14 and J usage is TRBJ1-1; TRBD1 aligns across 7 bases. The CDR3 runs to 12 residues. Per the germline V gene, CDR1 is SGHDN and CDR2 is FVKESK. The junction had 3 bases not matched to a gene; V was cut back by 3 bases and J by 8 bases. CDR3 loop: CASSHRQGEAFF. DNA for the CDR3: TGTGCCAGCAGCCACCGACAGGGCGAAGCTTTCTTT.